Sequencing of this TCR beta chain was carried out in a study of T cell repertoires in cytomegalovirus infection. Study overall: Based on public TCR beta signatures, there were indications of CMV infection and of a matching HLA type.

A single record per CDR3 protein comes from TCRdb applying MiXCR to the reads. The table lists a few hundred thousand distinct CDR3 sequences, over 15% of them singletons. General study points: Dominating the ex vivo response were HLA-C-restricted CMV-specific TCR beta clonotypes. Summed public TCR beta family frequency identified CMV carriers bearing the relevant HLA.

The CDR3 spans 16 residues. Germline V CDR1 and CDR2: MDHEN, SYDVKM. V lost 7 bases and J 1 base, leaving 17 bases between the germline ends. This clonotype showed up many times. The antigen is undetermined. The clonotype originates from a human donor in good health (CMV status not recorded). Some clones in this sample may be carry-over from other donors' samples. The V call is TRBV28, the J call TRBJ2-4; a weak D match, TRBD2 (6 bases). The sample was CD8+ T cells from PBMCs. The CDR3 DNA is TGTGCCAGCAACCATCAGACGGGGGAGGCCAAAAACATTCAGTACTTC. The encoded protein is CASNHQTGEAKNIQYF.